Each of the 27 T cell receptor beta chains below was sequenced from the same sample in a study of T-cell reconstitution after alpha-beta-depleted transplantation in children. Unique molecular identifiers were incorporated when the TCRbeta library was constructed. TCRdb re-called the PCR reads with MiXCR, one entry per CDR3 protein. The table includes 350,000 to 500,000 distinct CDR3 sequences, approximately 42% detected once. The input for sequencing was PBMCs, taken before TCRalphabeta/CD19-depleted stem cell transplant. These receptors were taken from a girl aged 2 to 10 with aplastic anemia, due to receive a stem cell transplant.

Comments on this clonotype: A much bigger clone sits one base away, suggesting this may be a read error. The chain links TRBV7-9 to TRBJ2-2; D tentatively reads TRBD1 or TRBD2 (5 bases each). This CDR3 contains 16 residues. CDR1 and CDR2 from the germline V gene are SEHNR and FQNEAQ (reference sequence). CDR3 nucleotides: TGTGCCAGCAGCTTAGGGTCAGGGCCGAACACCGGGGAGCTGTCTTTT. Encoded protein: CASSLGSGPNTGELSF.

This clonotype was seen a handful of times. This rearrangement joins TRBV6-1 to TRBJ2-5; unclear D gene. CDR1 is MNHNS, CDR2 SASEGT, per germline. The CDR3 has 12 amino acids. Between the trimmed V and J ends, which lost 6 bases and 5 bases, there was a span of 10 bases. CDR3 loop: CASRPQQETQYF. CDR3 coding DNA: TGTGCCAGCAGGCCCCAACAGGAGACCCAGTACTTC.

This clonotype was counted at least ten times. The rearrangement links TRBV20-1 to TRBJ2-3; 7 nucleotides align to TRBD2. V dropped 7 bases and J dropped 0; count of bases not matched to a gene: 7. CDR1 is DFQATT, CDR2 SNEGSKA, per germline (reference sequence). This CDR3 contains 14 residues. The CDR3 spells CSVLGRRSTDTQYF. In nucleotides, the CDR3 is TGCAGTGTTCTCGGGAGGCGGAGCACAGATACGCAGTATTTT.

This chain uses TRBV20-1 with TRBJ2-6; no clear D. CDR1 is DFQATT, CDR2 SNEGSKA, per germline (reference sequence). The CDR3 is 15 amino acids. Trimming took 0 bases from V and 2 from J, leaving 8 bases between them. CDR3 loop: CSARDSSTGANVLTF. CDR3 DNA: TGCAGTGCTAGAGACAGTTCTACTGGGGCCAACGTCCTGACTTTC.

The rearrangement joins TRBV6-2 or TRBV6-3 to TRBJ1-1; D gene unclear. This CDR3 region has 14 residues. Germline CDR1 MNHEY, CDR2 SVGEGT. Trimming shortened V by 2 bases and J by 0 bases, and 7 bases separated the two germline ends. As DNA, the CDR3 is TGTGCCAGCAGTTACCTCGTAGTGAACACTGAAGCTTTCTTT. It encodes CASSYLVVNTEAFF.

The table lists this clonotype with many counts. This chain joins TRBV5-1 and TRBJ2-5, with 9 bases aligning to TRBD2. After removal of 4 bases from V and 1 base from J, the junction contained 8 bases not matched to a gene. This CDR3 comprises 16 residues. Germline CDR1 reads SGHRS; CDR2 reads YFSETQ. The CDR3 is CASSIPTSGSQETQYF. The CDR3 DNA sequence: TGCGCCAGCAGCATCCCGACTAGCGGCTCCCAAGAGACCCAGTACTTC. Filled out from reference TRBV5-1 and TRBJ2-5, the complete variable domain reads KAGVTQTPRYLIKTRGQQVTLSCSPISGHRSVSWYQQTPGQGLQFLFEYFSETQRNKGNFPGRFSGRQFSNSRSEMNVSTLELGDSALYLCASSIPTSGSQETQYFGPGTRLLVL.

This clonotype was detected a few times. The chain has TRBV11-1 and TRBJ1-1, with D possibly TRBD1 on 5 matching bases. Germline assignment: CDR1 SGHAT and CDR2 FQDESV (reference sequence). Deletions cut 5 bases from V and 1 base from J, with 20 bases between. CDR3 length equals 17 residues. This CDR3 is CASSPKLGPNTNTEAFF. CDR3 coding DNA: TGTGCCAGCAGCCCGAAGTTGGGGCCCAACACGAACACTGAAGCTTTCTTT. The full variable domain, its missing parts supplied by reference TRBV11-1 and TRBJ1-1, is EAEVAQSPRYKITEKSQAVAFWCDPISGHATLYWYRQILGQGPELLVQFQDESVVDDSQLPKDRFSAERLKGVDSTLKIQPAELGDSAMYLCASSPKLGPNTNTEAFFGQGTRLTVV.

This clonotype was observed a handful of times. The chain links TRBV5-1 to TRBJ1-6; the D gene is possibly TRBD1 (6 bases). CDR1 SGHRS and CDR2 YFSETQ come from the germline V gene. V was shortened by 5 bases and J by 10 bases, with 16 bases between the two germline ends. The CDR3 consists of 14 residues. As DNA, the CDR3 is TGCGCCAGCAGTGTCAGAACTAGGGGGTCACCCCTCCACTTT. It is translated as CASSVRTRGSPLHF. Complete variable domain (other parts from reference TRBV5-1 and TRBJ1-6): KAGVTQTPRYLIKTRGQQVTLSCSPISGHRSVSWYQQTPGQGLQFLFEYFSETQRNKGNFPGRFSGRQFSNSRSEMNVSTLELGDSALYLCASSVRTRGSPLHFGNGTRLTVT.

The DNA of the CDR3 is TGTGCCAGCAGTCCTACGCGGGGGGATACAGATACGCAGTATTTT. It yields the protein CASSPTRGDTDTQYF. The V call is TRBV6-1, the J call TRBJ2-3, with 8 bases identical to TRBD2. The V gene's germline CDR1 is MNHNS and CDR2 SASEGT. The CDR3 extends over 15 amino acids. J lost 3 bases, V lost 5 bases, and 7 bases had no gene match.

This clonotype was counted a single time. The chain combines TRBV7-3 with TRBJ2-3, with unresolved D. Between the trimmed V and J ends, which lost 5 bases and 1 base, there was a span of 10 bases. Germline-derived CDR1 and CDR2 are SGHTA and FQGTGA. This CDR3 is built from 14 residues. As DNA, the CDR3 is TGTGCCAGCAGCCCGCGTCCGGGCACAGATACGCAGTATTTT. This sequence encodes CASSPRPGTDTQYF.

The rearrangement joins TRBV12-3 or TRBV12-4 to TRBJ2-1, with 9 bases fitting TRBD2. This CDR3 contains 15 residues. The trim removed 4 bases at V and 8 bases at J, leaving 9 bases unmatched. The CDR3 DNA is TGTGCCAGCAGTTCACTTAGCGGGAGTTGGGATGAGCAGTTCTTC. Amino acid sequence: CASSSLSGSWDEQFF.

This clonotype was recorded many times. This chain's CDR3 is CASSLTYIGGDPNQPQHF. The CDR3, as DNA: TGTGCCAGCAGCCTTACCTACATTGGAGGGGACCCAAATCAGCCCCAGCATTTT. V is TRBV5-6 and J is TRBJ1-5; tentatively, D is TRBD1 (5 bases). CDR1 SGHDT and CDR2 YYEEEE come from the germline V gene. The CDR3 is 18 residues long. V was trimmed by 4 bases and J by 4 bases, leaving 24 bases between them.

This clonotype was counted only a few times. The rearrangement joins TRBV7-2 to TRBJ1-1; D possibly corresponds to TRBD1 (6 bases). Germline lookup yields CDR1 SGHTA and CDR2 FQGNSA. Trimming took off 0 bases at V and 4 bases at J, with 12 bases between the two ends. This CDR3 spans 15 amino acids. CDR3 loop: CASSLARGGGTEAFF. The CDR3 coding sequence is TGTGCCAGCAGCTTAGCGCGAGGAGGGGGCACTGAAGCTTTCTTT.

Only a few counts were recorded for this clonotype. The chain links TRBV6-1 to TRBJ1-3, with D perhaps matching TRBD1 (6 bases). The CDR3 is made up of 16 amino acids. Germline loops: CDR1 MNHNS, CDR2 SASEGT. V gave up 6 bases and J gave up 0 bases, with 15 bases separating them. The CDR3 is CASRPGHRSSGNTIYF. The DNA for the CDR3 is TGTGCCAGCAGACCGGGACACCGGAGCTCTGGAAACACCATATATTTT.

This clonotype was seen only once. The chain has TRBV4-1 and TRBJ1-1; TRBD1 agrees at 9 bases. The CDR3 length is 16 residues. J lost 3 bases, V lost 3 bases, and 8 bases had no gene match. Germline V lookup: CDR1 MGHRA, CDR2 YSYEKL. DNA for the CDR3: TGCGCCAGCAGCCATCTACAAACAGGGGGCCACACTGAAGCTTTCTTT. The encoded protein is CASSHLQTGGHTEAFF.

V is TRBV20-1 and J is TRBJ1-5; 9 bases fit TRBD1. Germline CDR1 and CDR2: DFQATT and SNEGSKA (reference sequence). V dropped 0 bases and J dropped 9; count of bases not matched to a gene: 6. The CDR3 totals 14 residues. The CDR3 region is CSAREPGQGRPQHF. Here the CDR3 DNA reads TGCAGTGCTAGAGAACCGGGACAGGGTCGGCCCCAGCATTTT.

This clonotype was counted a few times. The gene calls are TRBV3-1 and TRBJ2-1, with 10 bases matching TRBD1. V lost 2 bases, J lost 4 bases, and 5 bases stayed unmatched. The V gene's germline CDR1 is LGHDT and CDR2 YNNKEL (reference sequence). This CDR3 comprises 16 residues. The CDR3 DNA sequence: TGTGCCAGCAGCCAACTAGGACAGGGGGATTACAATGAGCAGTTCTTC. It is translated as CASSQLGQGDYNEQFF.

The sample holds many counts of this clonotype. V usage is TRBV7-2 and J usage is TRBJ2-5, with D perhaps assigned TRBD1 or TRBD2 (6 bases each). The CDR3 is 13 amino acids. The germline V and J ends were trimmed by 8 bases and 2 bases, with 12 bases remaining between them. Germline lookup yields CDR1 SGHTA and CDR2 FQGNSA. The CDR3 sequence is CASGGTPQETQYF. The DNA for the CDR3 is TGTGCCAGCGGGGGGACACCACAAGAGACCCAGTACTTC.

Concerning this clonotype itself: Germline is not matched at one junction end, which may reflect a read error. For the CDR3, the DNA is TGCTGTGCTAGAGATTGGACAGGACAGGGTACTAAGTATGAGCAGTTCTTC. This sequence encodes CCARDWTGQGTKYEQFF. The chain joins TRBV20-1 to TRBJ2-1; 8 positions agree with TRBD1. Germline CDR1 reads DFQATT; CDR2 reads SNEGSKA (reference sequence). The CDR3 contains 17 residues.

This clonotype was counted many times. V is TRBV20-1 and J is TRBJ1-6; 8 nucleotides match TRBD1. V trimming: 1 base; J trimming: 4 bases; junction bases outside the gene matches: 3. The CDR3 runs 15 residues. The germline gives CDR1 DFQATT, CDR2 SNEGSKA (reference sequence). The CDR3 region is CSARVRGQYNSPLHF. The CDR3 DNA follows: TGCAGTGCTAGAGTCAGGGGGCAATATAATTCACCCCTCCACTTT.

In its sample, this clonotype was seen a few times. The chain joins TRBV12-3 or TRBV12-4 to TRBJ2-5, with D unresolved. This CDR3 comprises 14 residues. V was cut by 2 bases and J by 4 bases, with 11 bases left in between. CDR3 loop: CASSLSVGRETQYF. CDR3 DNA sequence: TGTGCCAGCAGTTTATCGGTTGGCCGAGAGACCCAGTACTTC.

In its sample, this clonotype was seen many times. The chain employs TRBV3-1 and TRBJ2-1; D remains ambiguous. The CDR3 totals 12 residues. Germline V gene lookup returns CDR1 LGHDT and CDR2 YNNKEL (reference sequence). V was clipped by 6 bases and J by 7 bases, with 10 bases between them. The CDR3 sequence is CASSRASNEQFF. CDR3 DNA: TGTGCCAGCAGTCGAGCCTCGAATGAGCAGTTCTTC.

This clonotype was seen a few times. A much larger clone is a single base away; this may be a read error. This chain links TRBV5-1 with TRBJ1-1; a possible D gene is TRBD1 (6 bases). The CDR3 spans 14 residues. Germline V gene sequence: CDR1 SGHRS, CDR2 YFSETQ. DNA for the CDR3: TGCTCCAGCAGCCAAATACAGGGCCCCTCTGAAGCTTTCTTT. Its translation: CSSSQIQGPSEAFF.

The chain is built from TRBV20-1 and TRBJ1-6; D remains unclear. The CDR3 covers 16 residues. Trimming took off 0 bases at V and 0 bases at J, with 9 bases between the two ends. Per germline, CDR1 DFQATT and CDR2 SNEGSKA (reference sequence). CDR3 loop: CSARDPESSYNSPLHF. The CDR3 DNA is TGCAGTGCTAGAGATCCAGAAAGCTCCTATAATTCACCCCTCCACTTT.

The rearrangement uses TRBV6-5 and TRBJ2-7; 8 bases match TRBD2. With V trimmed by 4 bases and J by 5 bases, 10 bases remained unmatched. Germline CDR1 and CDR2: MNHEY and SVGAGI. This CDR3 is built from 15 residues. CDR3 nucleotides: TGTGCCAGCAGTTCAACCGGGACTAGATCCGACGAGCAGTACTTC. Protein: CASSSTGTRSDEQYF.

The sample holds a few counts of this clonotype. The rearrangement links TRBV5-1 to TRBJ1-2; D perhaps matches TRBD1 (6 bases). The CDR3 spans 15 residues. Trimming took off 1 base at V and 2 bases at J, with 12 bases between the two ends. The germline V gene encodes CDR1 SGHRS and CDR2 YFSETQ. The CDR3, as DNA: TGCGCCAGCAGCTTGATGGCAGGGGACAACTATGGCTACACCTTC. Its translation: CASSLMAGDNYGYTF.

The chain links TRBV15 to TRBJ2-1, with D uncertain. V lost 6 bases and J lost 8, with 8 bases in between. There are 11 residues in the CDR3. The germline CDR1 and CDR2 sequences are LNHNV and YYDKDF (reference sequence). CDR3 region: CATRGFHEQFF. DNA of the CDR3: TGTGCCACCAGGGGTTTCCATGAGCAGTTCTTC.